The 14 T cell receptor beta chains listed next were all sequenced from one sample in a study of cytomegalovirus exposure and HLA in healthy donors. Researchers ran the PCR with 60 Vbeta and 13 Jbeta primers. The repertoire was sequenced with immunoSEQ multiplex PCR; TCRdb's copy has only in-frame clones and lacks some. The repertoire has 150,000 to 200,000 clones, roughly 80% of them found once; the top ten carry roughly 2%. Sequencing was performed on PBMCs. These receptors were obtained from a human donor in good health.

The rearrangement links TRBV6-1 to TRBJ1-1, with D perhaps matching TRBD1 (5 bases). CDR3 size: 15 residues. CDR1 MNHNS and CDR2 SASEGT come from the germline V gene. V was cut by 4 bases and J by 0 bases, with 12 bases left in between. The CDR3 is CASSVDSSMNTEAFF. CDR3 coding DNA: TGTGCCAGCAGTGTAGACAGCTCTATGAACACTGAAGCTTTCTTT.

V and J are TRBV12-5 and TRBJ2-7; 8 bases agree with TRBD1. V gave up 6 bases and J gave up 6 bases; unmatched junction bases: 7. This CDR3 is built from 13 residues. Germline V gene lookup returns CDR1 LGHNT and CDR2 FRNRAP. CDR3 residues: CASGEQTGGEQYF. The CDR3 DNA reads as TGTGCTAGTGGAGAGCAAACAGGGGGCGAGCAGTACTTC.

This clone was seen more than once but under ten times. The gene calls are TRBV15 and TRBJ2-6; D gene uncertain. There are 17 residues in the CDR3. Germline V gene lookup returns CDR1 LNHNV and CDR2 YYDKDF (reference sequence). V shed 0 bases and J shed 0 bases, with 9 bases lying between them. CDR3 protein: CATSRDLLSSGANVLTF. CDR3 DNA: TGTGCCACCAGCAGAGATTTATTGAGCTCTGGGGCCAACGTCCTGACTTTC.

The chain combines TRBV11-2 with TRBJ1-1; TRBD1 agrees at 7 bases. This CDR3 comprises 15 residues. Germline loops: CDR1 SGHAT, CDR2 FQNNGV. J gave up 0 bases and V 5 bases, and 6 bases lay outside the gene matches. The DNA for the CDR3 is TGTGCCAGCAGCCCCCTGACAGGGATGAACACTGAAGCTTTCTTT. Its translation is CASSPLTGMNTEAFF.

The chain uses TRBV7-2 and TRBJ2-5; D unresolved. V lost 1 base and J 5 bases, leaving 14 bases between the germline ends. CDR1 SGHTA and CDR2 FQGNSA come from the germline V gene. The CDR3 spans 15 residues. CDR3 DNA: TGTGCCAGCAGCTTAGTGAGTAGCTGGTCCGAGACCCAGTACTTC. This encodes CASSLVSSWSETQYF. Variable domain in full (rest from reference TRBV7-2 and TRBJ2-5): GAGVSQSPSNKVTEKGKDVELRCDPISGHTALYWYRQSLGQGLEFLIYFQGNSAPDKSGLPSDRFSAERTGGSVSTLTIQRTQQEDSAVYLCASSLVSSWSETQYFGPGTRLLVL.

This chain uses TRBV7-6 with TRBJ1-2; 9 nucleotides match TRBD1. J gave up 6 bases and V 5 bases, and 7 bases lay outside the gene matches. This CDR3 contains 14 residues. The germline gives CDR1 SGHVS, CDR2 FNYEAQ. Here the CDR3 reads CASSTTGTGNGYTF. CDR3 in DNA: TGTGCCAGCAGCACAACCGGGACAGGGAATGGCTACACCTTC. Full variable domain (outside the CDR3, taken from reference TRBV7-6 and TRBJ1-2): GAGVSQSPRYKVTKRGQDVALRCDPISGHVSLYWYRQALGQGPEFLTYFNYEAQQDKSGLPNDRFSAERPEGSISTLTIQRTEQRDSAMYRCASSTTGTGNGYTFGSGTRLTVV.

A single count supports this clone. This chain uses TRBV7-2 with TRBJ2-1, with D uncertain. Trimming took off 1 base at V and 0 bases at J, with 7 bases between the two ends. The germline gives CDR1 SGHTA, CDR2 FQGNSA. The CDR3 totals 15 residues. CDR3 coding DNA: TGTGCCAGCAGCTTAGAACAGAGCTCCTACAATGAGCAGTTCTTC. It encodes CASSLEQSSYNEQFF.

This clone was detected a few times. This rearrangement joins TRBV15 to TRBJ1-2, with 7 nucleotides matching TRBD1. The germline CDR1 and CDR2 sequences are LNHNV and YYDKDF (reference sequence). Trimming at V came to 5 bases and at J to 4 bases, leaving 4 bases not matched to a gene. CDR3 length equals 13 residues. The CDR3 bases are TGTGCCACCAGCGGAGGGACAGCCTATGGCTACACCTTC. The encoded protein is CATSGGTAYGYTF.

CDR3 bases: TGTGCCATCAGTGATAAGGGGCATAGAGGCTACACCTTC. This codes for CAISDKGHRGYTF. V is TRBV10-3 and J is TRBJ1-2; perhaps TRBD1 as D (5 bases). V shed 3 bases and J shed 8 bases, with 13 bases lying between them. Germline loops: CDR1 ENHRY, CDR2 SYGVKD. This CDR3 region has 13 residues.

The chain is built from TRBV2 and TRBJ1-4, with D perhaps TRBD1 (5 bases). Germline V gene lookup returns CDR1 SNHLY and CDR2 FYNNEI. There are 14 residues in the CDR3. Trimming removed 6 bases from V and 3 bases from J, with 11 bases in between. As DNA, the CDR3 is TGTGCCAGCAGGGCGACAGTATCTAATGAAAAACTGTTTTTT. This sequence encodes CASRATVSNEKLFF.

This chain uses TRBV5-6 with TRBJ2-2; 7 positions match TRBD1. The CDR3 sequence is 14 residues long. From germline, CDR1 is SGHDT and CDR2 YYEEEE. V dropped 6 bases and J dropped 8; count of bases not matched to a gene: 10. The CDR3 sequence is CASILTGVGGELFF. The CDR3 nucleotides read TGTGCCAGCATCCTAACAGGGGTAGGGGGGGAGCTGTTTTTT.

The chain couples TRBV6-5 to TRBJ1-1; possibly TRBD1 for D (6 bases). Trimming took 1 base from V and 7 from J, leaving 16 bases between them. Germline lookup yields CDR1 MNHEY and CDR2 SVGAGI. The CDR3 spans 15 residues. CDR3: CASSYLPGAGVEAFF. The CDR3 DNA follows: TGTGCCAGCAGTTACTTGCCAGGGGCTGGGGTTGAAGCTTTCTTT.

The rearrangement links TRBV2 to TRBJ2-7, with 15 bases identical to TRBD2. V trimming: 6 bases; J trimming: 5 bases; junction bases outside the gene matches: 11. From germline, CDR1 is SNHLY and CDR2 FYNNEI. The CDR3 sequence is 17 residues long. CDR3 bases: TGTGCCAGCAGACCCGGGACTAGCGGGGGGCTTGGACACGAGCAGTACTTC. Its translation is CASRPGTSGGLGHEQYF.

This clone appeared a few times. The chain uses TRBV6-4 and TRBJ2-2; no definite D call. Between the trimmed V and J ends, which lost 6 bases and 2 bases, there was a span of 13 bases. Germline V gene lookup returns CDR1 MRHNA and CDR2 SNTAGT. CDR3 length: 15 amino acids. CDR3 nucleotide sequence: TGTGCCAGCAGCGCCAAGCACGAAAACACCGGGGAGCTGTTTTTT. It codes for CASSAKHENTGELFF.